This passage covers 20 T cell receptor beta chains from one sample sequenced in a study of response to subunit inactivated influenza vaccine (dated by TCRdb to 2017 to 2018). Library method: RT-PCR. The listed sequencing device is Illumina HiSeq 2500. The public reads were quality trimmed at Q25 with fastp and then assembled into clones with MiXCR by TCRdb, keeping productive beta chains. Identical CDR3 protein sequences are pooled into one entry, listed with their most common genes and DNA. The sample profile shows 590,000 or so distinct CDR3 sequences; around 15% of them were found once. The ten largest clones represent about 7.6% of the sample. The source was PBMCs from blood, collected roughly 15 days before vaccination. The receptors were gathered from a man aged 50 or older who received an inactivated influenza vaccine. Donor details come from another sample of the same person, matched by shared clones.

This sequence joins TRBV7-2 and TRBJ2-6; D may be TRBD1 or TRBD2 (6 bases each). The CDR3 consists of 16 residues. Germline values: CDR1 SGHTA, CDR2 FQGNSA. With 5 bases removed from V and 0 bases from J, the gap between germline ends came to 11 bases. This CDR3 is CASSTSGASGANVLTF. CDR3 bases: TGTGCCAGCAGCACCTCGGGGGCCTCTGGGGCCAACGTCCTGACTTTC.

This clonotype was counted a few times. The chain uses TRBV19 and TRBJ2-6; D unclear. Germline CDR1 LNHDA, CDR2 SQIVND (reference sequence). CDR3 length equals 14 residues. The V gene lost 5 bases and the J gene lost 0 bases, with 5 bases spanning the gap. The DNA of the CDR3 is TGTGCCAGTAGTGTCCGCTCTGGGGCCAACGTCCTGACTTTC. This translates into CASSVRSGANVLTF.

V and J are TRBV6-2 or TRBV6-3 and TRBJ1-6; D gene unclear. CDR1 and CDR2 from the germline V gene are MNHEY and SVGEGT. The CDR3 extends over 14 amino acids. V was shortened by 4 bases and J by 7 bases, with 11 bases between the two germline ends. For the CDR3, the DNA is TGTGCCAGCAGTTTTACACTCGGAAATTCACCCCTCCACTTT. Its protein product is CASSFTLGNSPLHF.

This clonotype was seen a handful of times. The chain recombines TRBV4-3 with TRBJ2-1, with D maybe TRBD1 (6 bases). This CDR3 comprises 14 residues. The ends were cut back, 0 bases at V and 12 bases at J, with 15 bases in the middle. Germline lookup yields CDR1 LGHNA and CDR2 YSLEER. CDR3 loop: CASSQEATGQRQFF. DNA of the CDR3: TGCGCCAGCAGCCAAGAAGCGACAGGCCAACGGCAGTTCTTC.

The V and J genes are TRBV10-3 and TRBJ2-1; 7 nucleotides agree with TRBD1. The CDR3 consists of 13 residues. V lost 8 bases and J lost 7; bases outside the gene matches: 8. The V gene's germline CDR1 is ENHRY and CDR2 SYGVKD. The CDR3 region has the DNA TGTGCCATCCGTCCACAGGGGACGAATGAGCAGTTCTTC. Translating it yields CAIRPQGTNEQFF.

This clonotype was picked up one time. V is TRBV7-9 and J is TRBJ1-2; tentative D call: TRBD1 (5 bases). The CDR3 sequence is 13 residues long. Germline V CDR1 and CDR2: SEHNR, FQNEAQ (reference sequence). V dropped 1 base and J dropped 7 bases, with 10 bases sitting between them. CDR3 protein: CASSLGGRGGYTF. In nucleotides, the CDR3 is TGTGCCAGCAGCTTAGGAGGGAGGGGTGGCTACACCTTC.

This clonotype has just a few counts. This chain uses TRBV15 with TRBJ2-4, with unresolved D. The CDR3 sequence is 13 residues long. V was clipped by 5 bases and J by 2 bases, with 7 bases between them. In germline, CDR1 is LNHNV, CDR2 YYDKDF (reference sequence). The CDR3 region is CATSGDSKNIQYF. In DNA form, the CDR3 reads TGTGCCACCAGCGGCGATTCCAAAAACATTCAGTACTTC.

V usage is TRBV11-2 and J usage is TRBJ2-7, with 7 bases identical to TRBD1. The J segment lost 7 bases and the V segment lost 4 bases, leaving 16 bases of the junction unmatched. CDR3 length: 16 residues. CDR1 and CDR2 from the germline V gene are SGHAT and FQNNGV. CDR3 residues: CASSSRQGSRWREQYF. CDR3 coding DNA: TGTGCCAGCAGCTCTCGACAGGGCTCCCGCTGGCGTGAGCAGTACTTC. The full variable domain, its missing parts supplied by reference TRBV11-2 and TRBJ2-7, is EAGVAQSPRYKIIEKRQSVAFWCNPISGHATLYWYQQILGQGPKLLIQFQNNGVVDDSQLPKDRFSAERLKGVDSTLKIQPAKLEDSAVYLCASSSRQGSRWREQYFGPGTRLTVT.

This clonotype was counted between two and nine times. V usage is TRBV10-3 and J usage is TRBJ2-3, with D uncertain. Trimming removed 8 bases at V and 2 bases at J, with 5 bases between. CDR3 length: 11 residues. Germline CDR1 ENHRY, CDR2 SYGVKD. DNA of the CDR3: TGTGCCATCGGGCTCACAGATACGCAGTATTTT. This codes for CAIGLTDTQYF.

The table lists this clonotype with a few counts. The chain recombines TRBV28 with TRBJ2-3; 10 bases map to TRBD2. There are 16 residues in the CDR3. V trimming: 6 bases; J trimming: 2 bases; junction bases outside the gene matches: 8. Germline V lookup: CDR1 MDHEN, CDR2 SYDVKM. The CDR3 spells CASSPRLAGFTDTQYF. The CDR3 DNA sequence: TGTGCCAGCAGCCCAAGACTAGCGGGTTTCACAGATACGCAGTATTTT. The complete variable domain, with remaining parts taken from reference TRBV28 and TRBJ2-3, reads DVKVTQSSRYLVKRTGEKVFLECVQDMDHENMFWYRQDPGLGLRLIYFSYDVKMKEKGDIPEGYSVSREKKERFSLILESASTNQTSMYLCASSPRLAGFTDTQYFGPGTRLTVL.

The gene calls are TRBV5-1 and TRBJ2-2; 8 bases align to TRBD1. The ends lost 1 base at V and 2 bases at J; junction bases unmatched: 4. The CDR3 spans 16 residues. Germline CDR1 is SGHRS and CDR2 is YFSETQ. CDR3 residues: CASSLRQGYNTGELFF. The CDR3 DNA follows: TGCGCCAGCAGCTTGCGACAGGGGTATAACACCGGGGAGCTGTTTTTT. Filled out from reference TRBV5-1 and TRBJ2-2, the complete variable domain reads KAGVTQTPRYLIKTRGQQVTLSCSPISGHRSVSWYQQTPGQGLQFLFEYFSETQRNKGNFPGRFSGRQFSNSRSEMNVSTLELGDSALYLCASSLRQGYNTGELFFGEGSRLTVL.

This chain joins TRBV29-1 and TRBJ1-5; D is undetermined. The CDR3 spans 13 residues. Per the germline V gene, CDR1 is SQVTM and CDR2 is ANQGSEA. Trimming took 6 bases from V and 7 from J, leaving 16 bases between them. CDR3 nucleotide sequence: TGCAGCGTCTCGGACGCACCTGGGCAGCCCCAGCATTTT. Translation gives CSVSDAPGQPQHF.

The J gene is TRBJ2-2, the V gene TRBV27, with 7 bases aligning to TRBD1. The CDR3 contains 15 residues. Germline V gene lookup returns CDR1 MNHEY and CDR2 SMNVEV (reference sequence). The trim removed 6 bases at V and 2 bases at J, leaving 6 bases unmatched. The CDR3: CASSSLGGNTGELFF. CDR3 bases: TGTGCCAGCAGCAGTCTAGGGGGCAACACCGGGGAGCTGTTTTTT.

The chain carries TRBV28 and TRBJ1-5, with D perhaps matching TRBD1 (5 bases). V lost 4 bases, J lost 8 bases, and 21 bases lay in between. The CDR3 totals 16 residues. Looked up from germline, CDR1 is MDHEN and CDR2 is SYDVKM. This CDR3 reads CASSSFSGTPQKPQHF. The CDR3 DNA sequence: TGTGCCAGCAGTTCTTTTAGTGGGACTCCTCAGAAGCCCCAGCATTTT.

This clonotype was seen a handful of times. The chain is built from TRBV13 and TRBJ2-3; D is unresolved. Germline V gene data show CDR1 as PRHDT and CDR2 as FYEKMQ (reference sequence). Trimming took 5 bases from V and 4 from J, leaving 13 bases between them. The CDR3 loop spans 14 amino acids. In DNA, the CDR3 is TGTGCCAGCAGCCCAACCCCCAGCGCAGATACGCAGTATTTT. This sequence encodes CASSPTPSADTQYF.

In this sample, this clonotype turned up a few times. The chain uses TRBV12-3 or TRBV12-4 and TRBJ1-2; D gene uncertain. Trimming pared 2 bases from V and 7 bases from J, leaving 14 bases between. The CDR3 totals 14 residues. CDR3 sequence (DNA): TGTGCCAGCAGTTTACAGGACTTCTCGAGTGGCTACACCTTC. This codes for CASSLQDFSSGYTF.

V gene TRBV20-1 combines with J gene TRBJ2-7; D is uncertain. The germline V gene encodes CDR1 DFQATT and CDR2 SNEGSKA (reference sequence). CDR3 length: 15 amino acids. With 0 bases removed from V and 6 bases from J, the gap between germline ends came to 18 bases. CDR3 sequence (DNA): TGCAGTGCTAGAGACCCCCGGACGGGCACCTGCGAGCAGTACTTC. Translated: CSARDPRTGTCEQYF.

This clonotype was seen a handful of times. The chain combines TRBV10-3 with TRBJ2-7; D gene ambiguous. The CDR3 loop spans 14 amino acids. CDR1 and CDR2 from the germline V gene are ENHRY and SYGVKD. V dropped 0 bases and J dropped 5 bases, with 11 bases sitting between them. CDR3 bases: TGTGCCATCAGTGAGTCACGTTTAAGCGACGAGCAGTACTTC. As protein: CAISESRLSDEQYF.

The rearrangement uses TRBV5-1 and TRBJ2-3; tentatively, D is TRBD2 (6 bases). CDR3 length equals 16 residues. Trimming shortened V by 4 bases and J by 2 bases, and 17 bases separated the two germline ends. The germline V gene has CDR1 SGHRS and CDR2 YFSETQ. The CDR3 DNA is TGCGCCAGCAGCCGGTTCCGGCGGGGAGTCACAGATACGCAGTATTTT. This sequence encodes CASSRFRRGVTDTQYF.

The V call is TRBV7-8, the J call TRBJ2-6; TRBD1 agrees at 8 bases. Germline values: CDR1 SGHVS, CDR2 FQNEAQ. The CDR3 consists of 19 residues. Trimming removed 4 bases from V and 0 bases from J; junction bases left unmatched: 11. For the CDR3, the DNA is TGTGCCAGCAGCTACTTAAGCAGGGGGCTAAACTCTGGGGCCAACGTCCTGACTTTC. This gives the protein CASSYLSRGLNSGANVLTF.